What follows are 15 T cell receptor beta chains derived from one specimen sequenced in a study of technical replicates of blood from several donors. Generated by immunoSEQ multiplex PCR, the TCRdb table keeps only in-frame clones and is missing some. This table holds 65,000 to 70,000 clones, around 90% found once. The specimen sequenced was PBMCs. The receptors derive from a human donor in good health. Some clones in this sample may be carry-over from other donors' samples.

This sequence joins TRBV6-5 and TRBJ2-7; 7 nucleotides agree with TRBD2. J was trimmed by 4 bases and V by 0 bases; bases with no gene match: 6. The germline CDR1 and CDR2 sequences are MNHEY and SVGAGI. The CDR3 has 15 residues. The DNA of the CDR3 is TGTGCCAGCAGTTACTCAGCGGGGATTGGATACGAGCAGTACTTC. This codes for CASSYSAGIGYEQYF.

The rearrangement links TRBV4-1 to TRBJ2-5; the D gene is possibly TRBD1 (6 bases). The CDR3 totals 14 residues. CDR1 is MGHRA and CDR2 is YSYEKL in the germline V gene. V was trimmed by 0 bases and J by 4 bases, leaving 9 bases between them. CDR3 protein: CASSQDQGTETQYF. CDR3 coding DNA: TGCGCCAGCAGCCAAGATCAGGGGACAGAGACCCAGTACTTC.

The CDR3 bases are TGTGCCAGCAGCTTCGGGACTAGCGGTACATACGAGCAGTTCTTC. Its translation is CASSFGTSGTYEQFF. The chain recombines TRBV5-4 with TRBJ2-1, with TRBD2 identical over 11 bases. Trimming removed 2 bases from V and 10 bases from J; junction bases left unmatched: 8. The CDR3 sequence is 15 residues long. CDR1 is SGHNT, CDR2 YYREEE, per germline (reference sequence).

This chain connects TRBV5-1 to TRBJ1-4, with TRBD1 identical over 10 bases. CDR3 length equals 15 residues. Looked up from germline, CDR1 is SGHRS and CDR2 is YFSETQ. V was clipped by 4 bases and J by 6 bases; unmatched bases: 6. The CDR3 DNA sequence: TGCGCCAGCAGCCTCCGGGGACAGGGGTATGAAAAACTGTTTTTT. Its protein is CASSLRGQGYEKLFF. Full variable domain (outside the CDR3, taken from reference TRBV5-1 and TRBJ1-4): KAGVTQTPRYLIKTRGQQVTLSCSPISGHRSVSWYQQTPGQGLQFLFEYFSETQRNKGNFPGRFSGRQFSNSRSEMNVSTLELGDSALYLCASSLRGQGYEKLFFGSGTQLSVL.

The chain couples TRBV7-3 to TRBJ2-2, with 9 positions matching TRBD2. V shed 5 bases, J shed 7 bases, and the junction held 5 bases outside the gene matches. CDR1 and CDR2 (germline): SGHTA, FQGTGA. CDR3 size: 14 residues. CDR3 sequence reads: CASSDQAGGGELFF. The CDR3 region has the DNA TGTGCCAGCAGCGACCAAGCGGGAGGCGGGGAGCTGTTTTTT.

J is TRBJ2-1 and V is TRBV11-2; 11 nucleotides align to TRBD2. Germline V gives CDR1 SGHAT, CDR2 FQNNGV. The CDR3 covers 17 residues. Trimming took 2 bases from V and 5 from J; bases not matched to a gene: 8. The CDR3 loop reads CASSLWVGTSGHNEQFF. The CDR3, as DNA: TGTGCCAGCAGCTTATGGGTCGGGACTAGCGGACACAATGAGCAGTTCTTC.

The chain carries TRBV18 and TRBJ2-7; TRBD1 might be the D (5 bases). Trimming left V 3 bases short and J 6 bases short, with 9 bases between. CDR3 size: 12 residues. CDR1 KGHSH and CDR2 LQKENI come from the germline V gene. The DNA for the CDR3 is TGTGCCAGCTCACCGTCCAGGGTCGAGCAGTACTTC. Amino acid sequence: CASSPSRVEQYF.

This CDR3 is CAWRPGENEQFF. DNA for the CDR3: TGTGCCTGGAGGCCAGGGGAGAATGAGCAGTTCTTC. The rearrangement joins TRBV30 to TRBJ2-1, with D perhaps matching TRBD1 (6 bases). The V gene lost 3 bases and the J gene lost 7 bases, with 10 bases spanning the gap. The CDR3 is 12 amino acids. Germline V gene lookup returns CDR1 GTSNPN and CDR2 SVGIG (reference sequence).

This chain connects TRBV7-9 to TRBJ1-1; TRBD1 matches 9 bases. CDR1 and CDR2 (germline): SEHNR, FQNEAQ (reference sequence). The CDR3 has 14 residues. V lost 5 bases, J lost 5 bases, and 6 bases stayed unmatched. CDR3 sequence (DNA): TGTGCCAGCAGCCACCCCGGGACAGGGACTGAAGCTTTCTTT. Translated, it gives CASSHPGTGTEAFF.

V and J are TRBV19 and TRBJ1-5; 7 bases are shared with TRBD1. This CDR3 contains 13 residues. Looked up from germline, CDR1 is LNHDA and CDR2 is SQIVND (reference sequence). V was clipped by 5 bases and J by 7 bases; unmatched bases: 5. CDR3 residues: CASSVQGQQPQHF. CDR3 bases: TGTGCCAGTAGTGTACAGGGACAGCAGCCCCAGCATTTT. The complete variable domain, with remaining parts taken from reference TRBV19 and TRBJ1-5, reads DGGITQSPKYLFRKEGQNVTLSCEQNLNHDAMYWYRQDPGQGLRLIYYSQIVNDFQKGDIAEGYSVSREKKESFPLTVTSAQKNPTAFYLCASSVQGQQPQHFGDGTRLSIL.

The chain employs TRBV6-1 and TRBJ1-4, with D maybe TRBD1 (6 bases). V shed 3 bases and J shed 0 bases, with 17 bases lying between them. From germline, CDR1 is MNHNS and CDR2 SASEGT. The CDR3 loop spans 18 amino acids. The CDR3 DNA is TGTGCCAGCAGTGAGATTCTTGGGACACCCACAACTAATGAAAAACTGTTTTTT. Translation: CASSEILGTPTTNEKLFF.

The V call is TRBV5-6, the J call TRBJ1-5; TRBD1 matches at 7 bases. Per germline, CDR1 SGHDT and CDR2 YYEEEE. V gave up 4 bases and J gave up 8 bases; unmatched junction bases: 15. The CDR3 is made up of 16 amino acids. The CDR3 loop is CASSPRQGLGGEPQHF. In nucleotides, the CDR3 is TGTGCCAGCAGCCCTCGACAGGGATTAGGTGGAGAGCCCCAGCATTTT.

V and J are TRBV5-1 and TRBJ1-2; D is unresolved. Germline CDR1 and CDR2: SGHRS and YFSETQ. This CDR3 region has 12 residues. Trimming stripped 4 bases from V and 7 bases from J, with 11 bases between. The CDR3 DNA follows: TGCGCCAGCAGCCTGCGGGGTGTTGGCTACACCTTC. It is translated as CASSLRGVGYTF.

CDR3 sequence: CASSLVNRGLWNTIYF. In nucleotides, the CDR3 is TGTGCCAGCAGCTTAGTGAACAGGGGGCTTTGGAACACCATATATTTT. The V gene is TRBV7-2, the J gene TRBJ1-3; TRBD1 matches 9 bases. Germline V gene lookup returns CDR1 SGHTA and CDR2 FQGNSA. The CDR3 loop spans 16 amino acids. With 1 base clipped from V and 7 bases from J, the junction kept 8 bases outside the gene matches.

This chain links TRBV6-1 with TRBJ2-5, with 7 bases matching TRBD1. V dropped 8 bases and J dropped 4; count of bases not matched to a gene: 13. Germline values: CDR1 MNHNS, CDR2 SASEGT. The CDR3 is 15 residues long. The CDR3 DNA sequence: TGTGCCAGCGCCTCTGGCGACGAGGGGGCAGAGACCCAGTACTTC. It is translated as CASASGDEGAETQYF.